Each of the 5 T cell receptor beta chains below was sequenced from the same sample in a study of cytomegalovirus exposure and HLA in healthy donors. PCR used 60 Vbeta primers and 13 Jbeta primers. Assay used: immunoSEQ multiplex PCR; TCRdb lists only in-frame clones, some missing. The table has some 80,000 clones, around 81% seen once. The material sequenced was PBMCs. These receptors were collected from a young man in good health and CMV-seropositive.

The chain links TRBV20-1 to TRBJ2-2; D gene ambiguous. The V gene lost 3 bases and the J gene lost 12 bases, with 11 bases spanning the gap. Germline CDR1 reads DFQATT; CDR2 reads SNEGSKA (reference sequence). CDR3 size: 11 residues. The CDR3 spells CSASRRTKLFF. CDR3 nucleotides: TGCAGTGCTAGTCGGCGAACTAAGCTGTTTTTT.

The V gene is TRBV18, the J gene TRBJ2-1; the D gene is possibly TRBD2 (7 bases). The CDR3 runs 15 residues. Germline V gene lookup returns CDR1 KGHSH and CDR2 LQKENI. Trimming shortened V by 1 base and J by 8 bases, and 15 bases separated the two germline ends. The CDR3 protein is CASSPRGRERHEQFF. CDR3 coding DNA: TGTGCCAGCTCACCACGGGGGCGGGAGCGGCATGAGCAGTTCTTC.

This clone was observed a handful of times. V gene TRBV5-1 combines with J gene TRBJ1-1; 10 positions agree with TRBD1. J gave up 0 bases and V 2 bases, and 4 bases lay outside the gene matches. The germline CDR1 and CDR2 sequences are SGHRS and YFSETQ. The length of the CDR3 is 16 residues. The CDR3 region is CASSLMTGGLNTEAFF. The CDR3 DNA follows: TGCGCCAGCAGCTTAATGACAGGGGGCTTGAACACTGAAGCTTTCTTT.

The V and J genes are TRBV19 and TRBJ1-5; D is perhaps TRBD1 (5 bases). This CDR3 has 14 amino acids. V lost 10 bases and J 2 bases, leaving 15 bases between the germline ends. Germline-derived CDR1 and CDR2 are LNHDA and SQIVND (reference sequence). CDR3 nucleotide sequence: TGTGCCATAGACAGCCCCGGTGGCAATCAGCCCCAGCATTTT. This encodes CAIDSPGGNQPQHF. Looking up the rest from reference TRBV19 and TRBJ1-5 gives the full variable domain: DGGITQSPKYLFRKEGQNVTLSCEQNLNHDAMYWYRQDPGQGLRLIYYSQIVNDFQKGDIAEGYSVSREKKESFPLTVTSAQKNPTAFYLCAIDSPGGNQPQHFGDGTRLSIL.

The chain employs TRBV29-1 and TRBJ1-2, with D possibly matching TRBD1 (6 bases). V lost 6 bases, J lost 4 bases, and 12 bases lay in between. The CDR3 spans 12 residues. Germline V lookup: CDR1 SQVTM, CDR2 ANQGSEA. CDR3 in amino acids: CSVLTGSYGYTF. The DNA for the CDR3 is TGCAGCGTGCTAACAGGGAGCTATGGCTACACCTTC.